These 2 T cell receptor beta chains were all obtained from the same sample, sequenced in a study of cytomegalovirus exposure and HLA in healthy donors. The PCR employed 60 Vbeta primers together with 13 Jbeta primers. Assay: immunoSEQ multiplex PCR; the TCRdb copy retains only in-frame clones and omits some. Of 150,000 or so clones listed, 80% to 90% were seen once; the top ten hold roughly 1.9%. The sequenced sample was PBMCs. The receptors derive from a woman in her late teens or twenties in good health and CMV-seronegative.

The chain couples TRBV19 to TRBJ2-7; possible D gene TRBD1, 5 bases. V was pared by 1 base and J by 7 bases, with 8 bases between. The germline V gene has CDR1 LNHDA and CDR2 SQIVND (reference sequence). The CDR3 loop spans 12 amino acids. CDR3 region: CASSIGAGEQYF. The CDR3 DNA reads TGTGCCAGTAGTATAGGCGCAGGGGAGCAGTACTTC. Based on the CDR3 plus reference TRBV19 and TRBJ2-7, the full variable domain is DGGITQSPKYLFRKEGQNVTLSCEQNLNHDAMYWYRQDPGQGLRLIYYSQIVNDFQKGDIAEGYSVSREKKESFPLTVTSAQKNPTAFYLCASSIGAGEQYFGPGTRLTVT.

The CDR3 DNA sequence: TGTGCCAGCAGTCTCTCCGGGACAGTTGAGACCCAGTACTTC. This sequence encodes CASSLSGTVETQYF. This chain links TRBV27 with TRBJ2-5; TRBD1 aligns across 7 bases. Germline V gene lookup returns CDR1 MNHEY and CDR2 SMNVEV (reference sequence). This CDR3 spans 14 amino acids. With 5 bases clipped from V and 5 bases from J, the junction kept 8 bases outside the gene matches.